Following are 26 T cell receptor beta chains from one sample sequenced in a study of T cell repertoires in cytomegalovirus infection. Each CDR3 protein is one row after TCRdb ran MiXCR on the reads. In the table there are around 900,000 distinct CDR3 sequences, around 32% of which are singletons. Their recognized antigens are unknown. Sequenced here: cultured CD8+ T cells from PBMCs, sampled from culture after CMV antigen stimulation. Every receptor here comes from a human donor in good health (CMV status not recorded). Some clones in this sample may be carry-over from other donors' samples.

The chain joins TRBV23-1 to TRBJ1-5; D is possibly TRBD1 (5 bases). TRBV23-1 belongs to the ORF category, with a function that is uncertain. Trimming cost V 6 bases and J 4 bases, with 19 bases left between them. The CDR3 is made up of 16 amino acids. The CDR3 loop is CASRLHGRGGNQPQHF. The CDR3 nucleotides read TGCGCCAGCAGACTACATGGAAGGGGTGGTAATCAGCCCCAGCATTTT.

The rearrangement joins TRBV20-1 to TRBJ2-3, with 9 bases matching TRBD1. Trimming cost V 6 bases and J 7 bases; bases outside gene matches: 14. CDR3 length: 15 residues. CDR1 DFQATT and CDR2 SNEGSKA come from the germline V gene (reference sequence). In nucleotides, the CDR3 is TGCAGTGCAAGTAGCCCGGGACAGGGTCGAAATACGCAGTATTTT. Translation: CSASSPGQGRNTQYF.

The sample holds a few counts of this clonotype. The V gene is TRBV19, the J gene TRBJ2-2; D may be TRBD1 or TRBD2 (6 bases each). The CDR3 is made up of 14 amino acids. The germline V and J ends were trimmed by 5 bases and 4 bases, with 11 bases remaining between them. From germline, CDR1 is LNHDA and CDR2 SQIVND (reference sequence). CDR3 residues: CASSAGHLTGELFF. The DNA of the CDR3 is TGTGCCAGTAGTGCGGGACACCTCACCGGGGAGCTGTTTTTT. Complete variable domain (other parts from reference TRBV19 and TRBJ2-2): DGGITQSPKYLFRKEGQNVTLSCEQNLNHDAMYWYRQDPGQGLRLIYYSQIVNDFQKGDIAEGYSVSREKKESFPLTVTSAQKNPTAFYLCASSAGHLTGELFFGEGSRLTVL.

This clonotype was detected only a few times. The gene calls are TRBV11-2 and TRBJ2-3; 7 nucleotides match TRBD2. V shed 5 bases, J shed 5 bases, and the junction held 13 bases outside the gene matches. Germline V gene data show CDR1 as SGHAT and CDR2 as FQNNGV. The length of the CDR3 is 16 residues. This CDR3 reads CASSAWTRRGEDTQYF. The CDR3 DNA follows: TGTGCCAGCAGCGCATGGACTAGGAGAGGGGAAGATACGCAGTATTTT.

The CDR3 DNA sequence: TGTGCCAGCAGCTCGGGACAACAATACGAGCAGTACGTC. As protein: CASSSGQQYEQYV. This chain connects TRBV7-9 to TRBJ2-7; TRBD1 is a possible D gene (6 bases). V was shortened by 4 bases and J by 4 bases, with 11 bases between the two germline ends. The CDR3 is 13 amino acids. CDR1 SEHNR and CDR2 FQNEAQ come from the germline V gene (reference sequence).

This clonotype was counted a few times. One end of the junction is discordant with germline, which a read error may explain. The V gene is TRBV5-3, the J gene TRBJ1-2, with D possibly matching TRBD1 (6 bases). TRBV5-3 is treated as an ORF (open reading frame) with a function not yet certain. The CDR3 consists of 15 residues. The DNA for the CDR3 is TGTGCCAGCAGCTTGGAGTGGACAGTTAACTATGGCTACACCTTC. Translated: CASSLEWTVNYGYTF.

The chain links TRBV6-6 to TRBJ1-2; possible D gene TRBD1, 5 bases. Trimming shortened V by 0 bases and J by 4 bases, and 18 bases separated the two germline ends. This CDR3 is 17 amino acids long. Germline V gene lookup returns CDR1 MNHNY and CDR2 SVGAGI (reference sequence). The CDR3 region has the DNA TGTGCCAGCAGTTACTCTGGGGCTCGGGGCAGGGTCTATGGCTACACCTTC. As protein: CASSYSGARGRVYGYTF.

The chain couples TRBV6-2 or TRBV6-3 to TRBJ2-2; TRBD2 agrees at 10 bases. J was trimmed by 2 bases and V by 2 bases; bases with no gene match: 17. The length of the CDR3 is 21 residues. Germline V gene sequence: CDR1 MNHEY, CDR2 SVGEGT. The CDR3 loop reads CASSYPLAGALGGTNTGELFF. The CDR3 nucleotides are TGTGCCAGCAGTTACCCCCTAGCGGGGGCACTCGGAGGGACTAACACCGGGGAGCTGTTTTTT.

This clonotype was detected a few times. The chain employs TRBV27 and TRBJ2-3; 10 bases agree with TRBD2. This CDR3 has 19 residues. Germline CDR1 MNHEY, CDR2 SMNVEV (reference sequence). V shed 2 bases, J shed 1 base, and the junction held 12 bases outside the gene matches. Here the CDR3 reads CASSLLAGVPPFGTDTQYF. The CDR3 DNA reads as TGTGCCAGCAGTTTACTAGCGGGGGTCCCACCGTTCGGCACAGATACGCAGTATTTT.

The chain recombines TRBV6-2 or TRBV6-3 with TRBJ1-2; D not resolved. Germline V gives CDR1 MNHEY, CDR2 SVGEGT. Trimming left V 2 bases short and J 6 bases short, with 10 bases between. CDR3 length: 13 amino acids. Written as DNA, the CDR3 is TGTGCCAGCAGTTACGGCAGTTCTGATGGCTACACCTTC. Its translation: CASSYGSSDGYTF.

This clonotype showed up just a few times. CDR3 nucleotides: TGTGCCAGCAGTGAAGCTTCCCTCGGCGGGGAGCTGTTTTTT. Amino acids: CASSEASLGGELFF. The chain joins TRBV6-1 to TRBJ2-2; D is unresolved. The CDR3 loop spans 14 amino acids. CDR1 and CDR2 (germline): MNHNS, SASEGT. The V end was cut by 0 bases, the J end by 7 bases, with 9 bases between.

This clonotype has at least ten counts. The CDR3 here is CASSPGLAGAQETQYF. The CDR3 nucleotides read TGTGCCAGCAGCCCTGGACTGGCGGGGGCCCAAGAGACCCAGTACTTC. This chain uses TRBV7-2 with TRBJ2-5; TRBD2 might be the D (7 bases). Per the germline V gene, CDR1 is SGHTA and CDR2 is FQGNSA. V was pared by 5 bases and J by 1 base, with 17 bases between. CDR3 length: 16 amino acids.

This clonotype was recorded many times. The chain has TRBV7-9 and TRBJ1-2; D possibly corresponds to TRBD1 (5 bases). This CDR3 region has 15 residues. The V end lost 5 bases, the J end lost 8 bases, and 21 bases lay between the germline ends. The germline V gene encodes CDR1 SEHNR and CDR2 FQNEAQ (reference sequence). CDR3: CASSEPVTSRQGYTF. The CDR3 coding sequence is TGTGCCAGCAGCGAACCCGTGACCTCAAGACAGGGCTACACCTTC.

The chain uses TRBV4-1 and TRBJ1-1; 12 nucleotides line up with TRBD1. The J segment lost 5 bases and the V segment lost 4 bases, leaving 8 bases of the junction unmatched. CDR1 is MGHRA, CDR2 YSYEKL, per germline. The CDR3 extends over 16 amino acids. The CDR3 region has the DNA TGCGCCAGCAGCCCCCGGGACAGGGGGCGGGAGACTGAAGCTTTCTTT. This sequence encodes CASSPRDRGRETEAFF.

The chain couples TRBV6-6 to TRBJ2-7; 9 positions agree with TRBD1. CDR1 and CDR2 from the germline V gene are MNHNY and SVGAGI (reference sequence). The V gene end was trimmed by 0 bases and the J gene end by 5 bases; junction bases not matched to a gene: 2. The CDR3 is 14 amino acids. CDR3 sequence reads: CASSYSDRGDEQYF. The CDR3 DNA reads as TGTGCCAGCAGTTACTCGGACAGGGGCGACGAGCAGTACTTC.

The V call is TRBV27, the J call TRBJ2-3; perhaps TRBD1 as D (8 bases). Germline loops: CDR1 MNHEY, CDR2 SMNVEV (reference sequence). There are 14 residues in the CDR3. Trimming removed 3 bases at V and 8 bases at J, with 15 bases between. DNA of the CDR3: TGTGCCAGCAGTTTCCTGGACAGGGAGGGTACGCAGTATTTT. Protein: CASSFLDREGTQYF.

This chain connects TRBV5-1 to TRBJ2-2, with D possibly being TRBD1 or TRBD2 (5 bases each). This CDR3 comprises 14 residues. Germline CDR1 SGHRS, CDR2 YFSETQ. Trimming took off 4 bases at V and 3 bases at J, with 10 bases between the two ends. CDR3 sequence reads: CASSGGRDTGELFF. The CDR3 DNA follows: TGCGCCAGCAGCGGGGGTCGGGACACCGGGGAGCTGTTTTTT.

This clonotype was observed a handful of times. Here the CDR3 DNA reads TGTGCCAGCAGTCCGGACAGCAAACCCTACGAGCAGTACTTC. Translated, it gives CASSPDSKPYEQYF. The rearrangement joins TRBV7-9 to TRBJ2-7; possible D gene TRBD1, 6 bases. CDR1 is SEHNR, CDR2 FQNEAQ, per germline (reference sequence). This CDR3 has 14 residues. V dropped 6 bases and J dropped 2 bases, with 14 bases sitting between them.

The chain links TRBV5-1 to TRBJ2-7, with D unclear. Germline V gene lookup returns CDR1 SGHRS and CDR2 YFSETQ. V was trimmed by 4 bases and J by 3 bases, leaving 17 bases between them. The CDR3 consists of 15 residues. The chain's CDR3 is CASSGFGPRGYEQYV. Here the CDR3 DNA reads TGCGCCAGCAGCGGTTTTGGACCGCGTGGCTACGAGCAGTACGTC.

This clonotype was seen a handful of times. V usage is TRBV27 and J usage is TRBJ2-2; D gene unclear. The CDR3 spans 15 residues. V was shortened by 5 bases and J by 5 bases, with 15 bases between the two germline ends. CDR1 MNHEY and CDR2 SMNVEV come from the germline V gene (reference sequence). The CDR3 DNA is TGTGCCAGCAGTACCGATTCAGGTTGGACCGGGGAGCTGTTTTTT. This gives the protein CASSTDSGWTGELFF.

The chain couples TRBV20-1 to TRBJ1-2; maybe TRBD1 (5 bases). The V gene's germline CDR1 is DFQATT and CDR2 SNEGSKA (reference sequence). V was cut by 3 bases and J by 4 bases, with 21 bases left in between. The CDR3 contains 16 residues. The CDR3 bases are TGCAGTGCTAGGTCTCCCAGTTTGGGGCTCGTCTATGGCTACACCTTC. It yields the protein CSARSPSLGLVYGYTF.

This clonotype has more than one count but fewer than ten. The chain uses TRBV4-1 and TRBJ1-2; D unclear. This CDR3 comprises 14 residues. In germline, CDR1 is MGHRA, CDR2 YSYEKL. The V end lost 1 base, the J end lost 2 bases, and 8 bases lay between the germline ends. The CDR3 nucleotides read TGCGCCAGCAGCCAAGGAACGGGCAACTATGGCTACACCTTC. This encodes CASSQGTGNYGYTF.

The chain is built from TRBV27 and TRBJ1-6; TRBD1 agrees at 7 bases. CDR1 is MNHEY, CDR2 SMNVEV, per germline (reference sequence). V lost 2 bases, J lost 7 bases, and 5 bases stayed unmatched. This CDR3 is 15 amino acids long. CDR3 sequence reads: CASSLDRAGNSPLHF. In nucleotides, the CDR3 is TGTGCCAGCAGTTTAGACAGGGCGGGAAATTCACCCCTCCACTTT.

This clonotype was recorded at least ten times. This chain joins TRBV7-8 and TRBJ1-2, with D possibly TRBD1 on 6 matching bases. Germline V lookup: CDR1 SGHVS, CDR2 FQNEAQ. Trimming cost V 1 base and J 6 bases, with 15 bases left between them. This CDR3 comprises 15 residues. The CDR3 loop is CASSLEVGGRNGYTF. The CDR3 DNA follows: TGTGCCAGCAGCTTAGAAGTCGGGGGGCGGAATGGCTACACCTTC.

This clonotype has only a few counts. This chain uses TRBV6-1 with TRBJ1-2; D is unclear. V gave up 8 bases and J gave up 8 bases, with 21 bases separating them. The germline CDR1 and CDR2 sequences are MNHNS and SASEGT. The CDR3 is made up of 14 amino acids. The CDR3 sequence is CASSPGPGSGGYTF. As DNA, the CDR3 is TGTGCCAGCTCCCCCGGCCCCGGGAGTGGAGGCTACACCTTC.

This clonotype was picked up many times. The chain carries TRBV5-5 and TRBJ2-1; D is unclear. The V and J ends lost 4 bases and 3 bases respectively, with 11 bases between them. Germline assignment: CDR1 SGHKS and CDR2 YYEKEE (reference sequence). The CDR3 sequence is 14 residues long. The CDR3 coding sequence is TGTGCCAGCAGCCACAAGGTACTCTACAATGAGCAGTTCTTC. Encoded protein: CASSHKVLYNEQFF.